Below, one T cell receptor beta chain is given with its context. Its specificity is not known. The method was immunoSEQ multiplex PCR; TCRdb's version includes in-frame clones alone and lacks a portion of them. The sample shows tens of thousands of clones, approximately 80% of them seen only once. This specimen belongs to a study of T cells in localized non-small cell lung cancer. Trimming took 0 bases from V and 3 from J, leaving 9 bases between them. The germline V gene encodes CDR1 ENHRY and CDR2 SYGVKD. CDR3 length: 14 amino acids. Study-wide results and caveats: Uninvolved adjacent lung showed higher T cell clonality than tumor. A single tumor region was sequenced, leaving heterogeneity possible. Detection in adjacent lung was observed for a median about 56 of the top 100 tumor clones.

The receptor comes from a man aged 40 to 69 with stage III lung adenocarcinoma. The chain links TRBV10-3 to TRBJ2-7; D is unclear. The input for sequencing was peripheral blood mononuclear cells, taken before any cancer treatment. The DNA for the CDR3 is TGTGCCATCAGTGAGTCAGACCTCCGCTACGAGCAGTACTTC. Residues: CAISESDLRYEQYF.